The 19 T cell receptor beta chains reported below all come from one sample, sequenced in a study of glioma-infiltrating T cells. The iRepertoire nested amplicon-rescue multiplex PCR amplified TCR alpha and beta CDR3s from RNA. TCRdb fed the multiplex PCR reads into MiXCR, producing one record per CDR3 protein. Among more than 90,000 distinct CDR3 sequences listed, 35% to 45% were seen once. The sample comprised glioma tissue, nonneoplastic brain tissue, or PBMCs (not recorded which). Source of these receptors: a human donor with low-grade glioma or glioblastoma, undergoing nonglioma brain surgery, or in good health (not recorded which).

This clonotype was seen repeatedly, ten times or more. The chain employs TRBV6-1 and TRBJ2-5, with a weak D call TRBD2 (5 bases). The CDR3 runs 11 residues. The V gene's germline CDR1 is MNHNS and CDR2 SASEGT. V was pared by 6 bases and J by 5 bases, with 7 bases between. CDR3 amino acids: CASRRGETQYF. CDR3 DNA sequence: TGTGCCAGCAGACGAGGGGAGACCCAGTACTTC.

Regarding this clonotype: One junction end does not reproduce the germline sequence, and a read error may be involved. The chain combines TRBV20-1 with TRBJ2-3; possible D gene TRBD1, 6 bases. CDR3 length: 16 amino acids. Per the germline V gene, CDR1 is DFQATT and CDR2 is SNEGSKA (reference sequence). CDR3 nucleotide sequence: TGCAGTGATAGAGAAACAAGGAGAGGGGGTACAGATAAGAAGTATTTT. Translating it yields CSDRETRRGGTDKKYF.

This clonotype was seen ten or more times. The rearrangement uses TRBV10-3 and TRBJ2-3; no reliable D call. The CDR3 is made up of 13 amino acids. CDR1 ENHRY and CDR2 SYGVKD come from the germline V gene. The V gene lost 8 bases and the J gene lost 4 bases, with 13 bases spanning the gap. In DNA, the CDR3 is TGTGCCATCCTAAGGAGTACCGCAGATACGCAGTATTTT. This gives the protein CAILRSTADTQYF.

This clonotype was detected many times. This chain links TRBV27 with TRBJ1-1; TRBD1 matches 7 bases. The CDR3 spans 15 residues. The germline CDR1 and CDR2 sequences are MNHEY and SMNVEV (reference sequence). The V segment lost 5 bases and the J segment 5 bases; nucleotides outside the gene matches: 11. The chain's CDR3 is CASSPQGGRGTEAFF. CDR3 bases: TGTGCCAGCAGTCCCCAGGGGGGGCGTGGGACTGAAGCTTTCTTT.

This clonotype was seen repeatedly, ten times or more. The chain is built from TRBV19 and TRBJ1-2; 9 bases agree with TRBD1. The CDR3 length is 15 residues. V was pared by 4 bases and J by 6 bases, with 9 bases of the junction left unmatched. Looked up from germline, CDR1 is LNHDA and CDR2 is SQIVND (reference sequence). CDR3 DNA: TGTGCCAGTAGTACGAACTCGGACAGGGGAGATGGCTACACCTTC. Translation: CASSTNSDRGDGYTF.

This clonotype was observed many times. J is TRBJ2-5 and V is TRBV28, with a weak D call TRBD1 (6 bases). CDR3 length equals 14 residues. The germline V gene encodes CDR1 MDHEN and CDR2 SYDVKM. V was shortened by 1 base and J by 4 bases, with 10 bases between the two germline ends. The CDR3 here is CASSLSGDGETQYF. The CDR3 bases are TGTGCCAGCAGTTTATCAGGGGATGGAGAGACCCAGTACTTC.

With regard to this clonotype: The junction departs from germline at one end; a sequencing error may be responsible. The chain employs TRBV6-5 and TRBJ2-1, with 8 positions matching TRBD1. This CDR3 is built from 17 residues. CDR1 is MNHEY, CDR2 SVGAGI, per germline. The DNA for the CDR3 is TGTGCCAGCAGTTACTCATCGACGGACAGGGCCAAAAACATTCAGCTCTTC. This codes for CASSYSSTDRAKNIQLF.

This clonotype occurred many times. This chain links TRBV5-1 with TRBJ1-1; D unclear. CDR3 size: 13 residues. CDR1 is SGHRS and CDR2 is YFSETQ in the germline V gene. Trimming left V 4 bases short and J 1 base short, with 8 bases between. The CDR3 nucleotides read TGCGCCAGCAGCAGGGATTCGAACACTGAAGCTTTCTTT. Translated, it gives CASSRDSNTEAFF.

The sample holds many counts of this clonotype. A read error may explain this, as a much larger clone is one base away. The CDR3 reads CASRNARDRGGNEQLF. The CDR3 bases are TGTGCCAGCAGAAACGCCCGGGACAGGGGTGGCAATGAGCAGCTCTTC. V is TRBV6-1 and J is TRBJ2-1; 10 bases are shared with TRBD1. Germline V gives CDR1 MNHNS, CDR2 SASEGT. This CDR3 spans 16 amino acids.

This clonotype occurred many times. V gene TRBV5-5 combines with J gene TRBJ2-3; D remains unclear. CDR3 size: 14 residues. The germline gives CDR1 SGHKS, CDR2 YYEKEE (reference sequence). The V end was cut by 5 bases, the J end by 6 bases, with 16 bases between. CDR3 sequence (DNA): TGTGCCAGCAGTCGGACCCCCGCGCTCGATACGCAGTATTTT. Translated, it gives CASSRTPALDTQYF.

The CDR3 DNA follows: TGTGCCAGCAGTTCAAAAGGACTCATTAGGGCAGATACGCAGTATTTT. It codes for CASSSKGLIRADTQYF. V usage is TRBV28 and J usage is TRBJ2-3; tentative D call: TRBD2 (5 bases). V lost 4 bases and J 4 bases, leaving 18 bases between the germline ends. Germline CDR1 MDHEN, CDR2 SYDVKM. The CDR3 extends over 16 amino acids.

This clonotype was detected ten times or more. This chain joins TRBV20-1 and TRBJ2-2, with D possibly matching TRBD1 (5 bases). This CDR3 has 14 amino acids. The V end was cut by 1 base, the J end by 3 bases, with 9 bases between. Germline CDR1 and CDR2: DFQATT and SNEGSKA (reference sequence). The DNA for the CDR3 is TGCAGTGCTAGAGCGATAGGGGACACCGGGGAGCTGTTTTTT. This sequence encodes CSARAIGDTGELFF.

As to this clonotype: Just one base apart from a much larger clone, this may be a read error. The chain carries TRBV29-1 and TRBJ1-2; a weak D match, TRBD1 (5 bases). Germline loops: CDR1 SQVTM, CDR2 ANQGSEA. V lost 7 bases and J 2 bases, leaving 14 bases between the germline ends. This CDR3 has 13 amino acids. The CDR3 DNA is TGCAGCGCGGGGACGGGTGCAAACTATGGCTACACCTTC. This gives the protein CSAGTGANYGYTF.

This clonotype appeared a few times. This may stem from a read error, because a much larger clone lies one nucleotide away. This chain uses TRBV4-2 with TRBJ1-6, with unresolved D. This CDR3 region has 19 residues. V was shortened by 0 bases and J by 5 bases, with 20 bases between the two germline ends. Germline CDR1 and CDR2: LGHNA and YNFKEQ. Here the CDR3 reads CASSQELGRRGSHNSPLHF. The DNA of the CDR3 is TGTGCCAGCAGCCAAGAACTAGGAAGGAGAGGGTCCCATAATTCACCCCTCCACTTT.

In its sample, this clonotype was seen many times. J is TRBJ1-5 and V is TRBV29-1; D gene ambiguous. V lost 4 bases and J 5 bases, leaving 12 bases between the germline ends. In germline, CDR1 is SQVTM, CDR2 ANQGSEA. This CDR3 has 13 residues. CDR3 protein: CSVVTQIDQPQHF. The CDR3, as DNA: TGCAGCGTTGTAACACAGATAGATCAGCCCCAGCATTTT.

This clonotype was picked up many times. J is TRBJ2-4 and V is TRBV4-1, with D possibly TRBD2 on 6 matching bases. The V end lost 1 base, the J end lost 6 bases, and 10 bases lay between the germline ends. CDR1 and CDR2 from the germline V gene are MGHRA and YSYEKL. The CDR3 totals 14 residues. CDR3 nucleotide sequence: TGCGCCAGCAGCCAAGCAGTGGGGGGAAACATTCAGTACTTC. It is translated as CASSQAVGGNIQYF.

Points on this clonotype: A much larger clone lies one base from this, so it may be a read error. The CDR3 is CASSPLSPTNEKLFF. CDR3 DNA sequence: TGTGCCAGCTCACCACTTTCCCCAACTAATGAAAAACTGTTTTTT. The chain couples TRBV18 to TRBJ1-4; D unresolved. The V and J ends lost 1 base and 0 bases respectively, with 6 bases between them. CDR1 KGHSH and CDR2 LQKENI come from the germline V gene. The CDR3 spans 15 residues. The whole variable domain, filled in from reference TRBV18 and TRBJ1-4, reads NAGVMQNPRHLVRRRGQEARLRCSPMKGHSHVYWYRQLPEEGLKFMVYLQKENIIDESGMPKERFSAEFPKEGPSILRIQQVVRGDSAAYFCASSPLSPTNEKLFFGSGTQLSVL.

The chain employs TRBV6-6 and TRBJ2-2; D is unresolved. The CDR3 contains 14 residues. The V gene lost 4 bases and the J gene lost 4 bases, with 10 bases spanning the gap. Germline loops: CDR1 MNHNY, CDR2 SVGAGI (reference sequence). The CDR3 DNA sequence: TGTGCCAGCAGTTCGGTCCGGAGCACCGGGGAGCTGTTTTTT. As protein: CASSSVRSTGELFF.

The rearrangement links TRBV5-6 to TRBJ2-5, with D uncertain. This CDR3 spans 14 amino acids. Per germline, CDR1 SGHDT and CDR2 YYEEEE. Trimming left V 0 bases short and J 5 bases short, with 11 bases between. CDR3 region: CASSLDRLGETQYF. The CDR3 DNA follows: TGTGCCAGCAGCTTGGACAGACTCGGGGAGACCCAGTACTTC.